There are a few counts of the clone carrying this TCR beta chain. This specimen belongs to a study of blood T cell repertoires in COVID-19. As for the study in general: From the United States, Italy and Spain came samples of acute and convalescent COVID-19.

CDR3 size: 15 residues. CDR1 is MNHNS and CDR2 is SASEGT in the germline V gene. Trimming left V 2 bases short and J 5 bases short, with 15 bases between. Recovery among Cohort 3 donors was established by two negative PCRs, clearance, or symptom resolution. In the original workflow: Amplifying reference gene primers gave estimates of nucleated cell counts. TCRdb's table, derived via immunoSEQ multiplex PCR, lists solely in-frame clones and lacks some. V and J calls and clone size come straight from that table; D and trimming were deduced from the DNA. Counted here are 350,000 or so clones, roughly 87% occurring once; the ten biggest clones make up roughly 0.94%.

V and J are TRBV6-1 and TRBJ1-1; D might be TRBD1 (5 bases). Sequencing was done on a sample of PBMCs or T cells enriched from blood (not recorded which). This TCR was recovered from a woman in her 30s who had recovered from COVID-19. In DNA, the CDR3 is TGTGCCAGCAGTGAAACCGCCAGGGTAGAGACTGAAGCTTTCTTT. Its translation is CASSETARVETEAFF.